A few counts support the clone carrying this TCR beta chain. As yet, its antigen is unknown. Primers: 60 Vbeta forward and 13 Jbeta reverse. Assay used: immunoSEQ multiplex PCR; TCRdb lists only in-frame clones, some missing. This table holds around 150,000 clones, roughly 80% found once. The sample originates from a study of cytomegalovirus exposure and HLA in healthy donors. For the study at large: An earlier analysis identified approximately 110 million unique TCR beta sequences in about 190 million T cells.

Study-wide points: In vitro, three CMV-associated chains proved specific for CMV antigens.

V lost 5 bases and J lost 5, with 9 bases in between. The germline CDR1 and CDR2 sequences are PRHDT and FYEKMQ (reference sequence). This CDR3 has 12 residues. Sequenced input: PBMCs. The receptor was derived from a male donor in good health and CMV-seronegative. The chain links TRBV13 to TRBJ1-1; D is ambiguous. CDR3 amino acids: CASSPGGTEAFF. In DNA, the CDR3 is TGTGCCAGCAGCCCCGGAGGAACTGAAGCTTTCTTT.